This is a list of T cell receptor beta chains from one sample in a study of blood T cell repertoires in COVID-19. This table comes from immunoSEQ multiplex PCR, and its TCRdb copy is limited to in-frame clones, with some not included. The table lists hundreds of thousands of clones, 80% to 90% of them singletons. The sample comprised PBMCs or T cells enriched from blood (not recorded which). The receptors originated from a man aged 18 to 29 who had recovered from COVID-19. Both conserved end residues are part of each CDR3. Each record gives: clone size, J gene, V gene, D gene, CDR3 DNA, CDR3 protein. The D gene is left open where the match is weak. Not all rows give a size; the values are once, few, many and, for expanded clones, a class.

>-|TRBJ1-5|TRBV19|TRBD1
TGTGCCAGTAGTAACTACGGACAGGGATATAGCAATCAGCCCCAGCATTTT
CASSNYGQGYSNQPQHF
>few|TRBJ1-1|TRBV5-4|-
TGTGCCAGCAGCCGAGACAGGTCCCCGAACACTGAAGCTTTCTTT
CASSRDRSPNTEAFF
>-|TRBJ1-5|TRBV3-1/TRBV3-2|TRBD1
TGTGCCAGCAGCCAAGGGACAGGTATTCAGCCCCAGCATTTT
CASSQGTGIQPQHF
>-|TRBJ2-3|TRBV28|TRBD2
TGTGCCAGCAGTTTATTAGGGACTAGCGGGAGGGGGGATACGCAGTATTTT
CASSLLGTSGRGDTQYF
>-|TRBJ2-5|TRBV5-6|-
TGTGCCAGCAGCTTATACCCTACGGAGACCCAGTACTTC
CASSLYPTETQYF
>-|TRBJ2-5|TRBV19|TRBD1
TGTGCCAGTAGTGAAACAGGGGGGAGGAGAGAGACCCAGTACTTC
CASSETGGRRETQYF
>-|TRBJ2-1|TRBV7-8|TRBD2
TGTGCCAGCAGTCTTTTACCTGCGACTAGCGGGAATTCCTACAATGAGCAGTTCTTC
CASSLLPATSGNSYNEQFF
>-|TRBJ1-5|TRBV3-1/TRBV3-2|TRBD1
TGTGCCAGCAGCCAAGGGTTTATTGAGGGGGCAGGTCAGCCCCAGCATTTT
CASSQGFIEGAGQPQHF
>once|TRBJ2-5|TRBV28|TRBD2
TGTGCCAGCAGTTTACCCACTCCGGGACTAGCGGTTCAACTAGTCGAGACCCAGTACTTC
CASSLPTPGLAVQLVETQYF
>once|TRBJ1-1|TRBV25-1|TRBD1
TGTGCCAGCAGCCCACTGGGACAGGGGAACACTGAAGCTTTCTTT
CASSPLGQGNTEAFF
>-|TRBJ2-2|TRBV11-2|-
TGTGCCAGCAGCCTCAGACAGGACACCGGGGAGCTGTTTTTT
CASSLRQDTGELFF
>-|TRBJ2-7|TRBV3-1/TRBV3-2|-
TGTGCCAGCAGCTTGAGACCGGGGGACCGCTACGAGCAGTACTTC
CASSLRPGDRYEQYF
>-|TRBJ1-1|TRBV5-1|-
TGCGCCAGCAGCCTTGGATATTACTTAAGAGGGAACACTGAAGCTTTCTTT
CASSLGYYLRGNTEAFF
>-|TRBJ1-2|TRBV7-9|-
TGTGCCAGCACGCGCAGGGCTACTAACTATGGCTACACCTTC
CASTRRATNYGYTF
>few|TRBJ2-2|TRBV6-5|-
TGTGCCAGCAGTTACAAACTTAACGGGGAGCTGTTTTTT
CASSYKLNGELFF
>once|TRBJ1-5|TRBV19|-
TGTGCCAGTAGTATAGGCGAGGGCAATCAGCCCCAGCATTTT
CASSIGEGNQPQHF
>-|TRBJ2-2|TRBV5-4|TRBD1
TGTGCCAGCAGCCCAGGGGGACAGGGTGCGGGGGAGCTGTTTTTT
CASSPGGQGAGELFF
>-|TRBJ1-3|TRBV13|TRBD1
TGTGCCAGCAGCTCGTGGACAGGCCCGGTGCAAGGAAACACCATATATTTT
CASSSWTGPVQGNTIYF
>-|TRBJ1-2|TRBV28|-
TGTGCCAGCAGTCCCCCCTCAACAGGGTTGGGCGGCTACACCTTC
CASSPPSTGLGGYTF
>-|TRBJ1-2|TRBV18|-
TGTGCCAGCTCTCAAGACAGCTCTAACTATGGCTACACCTTC
CASSQDSSNYGYTF
>-|TRBJ1-4|TRBV28|TRBD1
TGTGCCAGCAGTCAGATACAGGGGGCGACTGAAAAACTGTTTTTT
CASSQIQGATEKLFF
>-|TRBJ1-1|TRBV28|-
TGTGCCAGCAGTTTTTCCGGGGATATCACTGAAGCTTTCTTT
CASSFSGDITEAFF
>-|TRBJ1-1|TRBV9|-
TGTGCCAGCAGCGTGGTTACTTGGAGCATTATGGGCACTGAAGCTTTCTTT
CASSVVTWSIMGTEAFF
>once|TRBJ1-2|TRBV6-6|TRBD1
TGTGCCAGCAGTTATTCACAGGGGTTCTATGGCTACACCTTC
CASSYSQGFYGYTF
>-|TRBJ2-7|TRBV4-1|TRBD2
TGCGCCAGCAGCCAATTAGGTCTAGCGGATAGCTCCTACGAGCAGTACTTC
CASSQLGLADSSYEQYF
>-|TRBJ2-7|TRBV5-4|-
TGTGCCAGCAGCCGGGACACCTACGAGCAGTACTTC
CASSRDTYEQYF
>-|TRBJ1-5|TRBV27|TRBD1
TGTGCCAGCGGGGACAGGGTCGCACCCCAGCATTTT
CASGDRVAPQHF
>-|TRBJ2-3|TRBV2|TRBD2
TGTGCCAGCAGTTACAGCGGGACCACAGATACGCAGTATTTT
CASSYSGTTDTQYF
>-|TRBJ1-2|TRBV12-3/TRBV12-4|-
TGTGCCAGCACCCTGGGGGCAGGGTACGGCTACACCTTC
CASTLGAGYGYTF
>few|TRBJ2-7|TRBV7-9|-
TGTGCCAGCAGCTTTAATAGCGTCGCCTACGAGCAGTACTTC
CASSFNSVAYEQYF
>-|TRBJ1-1|TRBV12-3/TRBV12-4|-
TGTGCCAGCAGTTCCACAGTGACTGAAGCTTTCTTT
CASSSTVTEAFF
>-|TRBJ2-7|TRBV28|-
TGTGCCAGCAGTTTTAGACTCCCGCCCTACGAGCAGTACTTC
CASSFRLPPYEQYF
>-|TRBJ1-2|TRBV19|TRBD1
TGTGCCAGTAGGACCGGGACAGGGGGCGGCTATGGCTACACCTTC
CASRTGTGGGYGYTF
>few|TRBJ2-5|TRBV7-2|-
TGTGCCAGCAGCTTACTATTTTTGGAGACCCAGTACTTC
CASSLLFLETQYF
>once|TRBJ1-1|TRBV4-1|-
TGCGCCAGCAGCCAAGGGGAGGACACTGAAGCTTTCTTT
CASSQGEDTEAFF
>-|TRBJ1-6|TRBV7-9|TRBD1
TGTGCCAGCAGCTCACCGGACAGGGTAGAATCACCCCTCCACTTT
CASSSPDRVESPLHF
>once|TRBJ2-7|TRBV24-1|TRBD1
TGTGCCACCAGTGATCCCGGGACAGGTCGCTACGAGCAGTACTTC
CATSDPGTGRYEQYF
>-|TRBJ2-1|TRBV5-1|TRBD1
TGCGCCAGCAGCTTGGTAGGGGGCCATAGCTCCTACAATGAGCAGTTCTTC
CASSLVGGHSSYNEQFF
>few|TRBJ1-1|TRBV7-8|-
TGTGCCAGCAGCCCTAAGGGGCTGGGCACTGAAGCTTTCTTT
CASSPKGLGTEAFF
>-|TRBJ2-7|TRBV28|TRBD2
TGTGCCAGCCCGGGCGGGGGAGGTGTGTTGGACGAGCAGTACTTC
CASPGGGGVLDEQYF
>once|TRBJ2-7|TRBV12-5|-
TGTGCTAGTGCAGGCGGTGGACAGACCTACGAGCAGTACTTC
CASAGGGQTYEQYF
>-|TRBJ1-3|TRBV27|-
TGTGCCAGCAGCGACAGGACTGGAAACACCATATATTTT
CASSDRTGNTIYF
>-|TRBJ1-1|TRBV7-8|-
TGTGCCAGCAGCCTCAGGCTAGCGGCTGAAGCTTTCTTT
CASSLRLAAEAFF
>-|TRBJ2-7|TRBV5-6|-
TGTGCCAGCAGCTTCCTACTAGATTTCACCTACGAGCAGTACTTC
CASSFLLDFTYEQYF
>-|TRBJ1-3|TRBV14|-
TGTGCCAGCAGCCCAGGACAGTACTCTGGAAACACCATATATTTT
CASSPGQYSGNTIYF
>-|TRBJ2-1|TRBV27|TRBD2
TGTGCCAGCAGTATGCTAGCGGGAGGGCCGGGGGTTGAGCAGTTCTTC
CASSMLAGGPGVEQFF
>-|TRBJ2-1|TRBV19|TRBD2
TGTGCCAGTAGTCCGTCTAGCGGGAGTCTAAGTGAGCAGTTCTTC
CASSPSSGSLSEQFF
>-|TRBJ1-5|TRBV30|TRBD1
TGTGCCTGGAGTGAGGGGGCTTCGGGCAATCAGCCCCAGCATTTT
CAWSEGASGNQPQHF
>-|TRBJ1-1|TRBV7-9|-
TGTGCCAGCAGCTTATCCAGAGAGACTTGGATGAACACTGAAGCTTTCTTT
CASSLSRETWMNTEAFF
>once|TRBJ2-3|TRBV7-8|TRBD2
TGTGCCAGCAGGCGGGAGGGCCCCACAGATACGCAGTATTTT
CASRREGPTDTQYF
>-|TRBJ1-3|TRBV5-1|-
TGCGCCAGCAGCTTGGAGTATGGGAGGGCCTCTGGAAACACCATATATTTT
CASSLEYGRASGNTIYF
>-|TRBJ2-3|TRBV7-2|TRBD1
TGTGCCTGTAGGAGGGACAGGGTCACAGATACGCAGTATTTT
CACRRDRVTDTQYF
>few|TRBJ1-1|TRBV19|-
TGTGCCACCCAAGAATCGGGGAATCACCCTGAAGCTTTCTTT
CATQESGNHPEAFF
>-|TRBJ1-5|TRBV6-5|TRBD1
TGTGCCAGCAGTTCCGGGACAGCAACAAATCAGCCCCAGCATTTT
CASSSGTATNQPQHF
>-|TRBJ2-7|TRBV2|-
TGTGCCAGCTTTGAATCGTTGAGACAGCCCACCTACGAGCAGTACTTC
CASFESLRQPTYEQYF
>-|TRBJ2-3|TRBV5-1|TRBD2
TGCGCCAGCAGCTTGGCCGGTCTAGCGGTGGTGGCAGATACGCAGTATTTT
CASSLAGLAVVADTQYF
>few|TRBJ1-5|TRBV5-8|TRBD1
TGTGCCAGCAGCCAGGGACAGGGTCGGCTCTTCGGCAATCAGCCCCAGCATTTT
CASSQGQGRLFGNQPQHF
>-|TRBJ1-3|TRBV5-5|-
TGTGCCAGCAGCTTACTCGGGAGTGTGGGAAACACCATATATTTT
CASSLLGSVGNTIYF
>once|TRBJ2-7|TRBV19|-
TGTGCCAGTAGTCGAGGACTTTCCTACGAGCAGTACTTC
CASSRGLSYEQYF
>-|TRBJ2-4|TRBV27|TRBD2
TGTGCCAGCAGTTTGGGAGGGAAAAACATTCAGTACTTC
CASSLGGKNIQYF